A single sample gave rise to the 23 T cell receptor beta chains below, sequenced in a study of coeliac disease. Profiling relied on immunoSEQ multiplex PCR, and the TCRdb table lists in-frame clones only, not all of them. The sample has approximately 2,500 clones; roughly three fifths are singletons. Specimen: lamina propria lymphocytes from the gut. These receptors were collected from a woman in her 70s with celiac disease on a gluten-free diet.

CDR3 sequence (DNA): TGTGCCAGCAGCTTAGGGGCGGAGGCCATCTATGGCTACACCTTC. It specifies CASSLGAEAIYGYTF. The chain combines TRBV11-2 with TRBJ1-2; no reliable D call. Trimming took off 1 base at V and 4 bases at J, with 13 bases between the two ends. Germline CDR1 reads SGHAT; CDR2 reads FQNNGV. The CDR3 covers 15 residues.

This chain connects TRBV5-1 to TRBJ2-5; no definite D call. The ends were cut back, 7 bases at V and 7 bases at J, with 17 bases in the middle. The germline CDR1 and CDR2 sequences are SGHRS and YFSETQ. The CDR3 extends over 13 amino acids. CDR3 DNA sequence: TGCGCCAGCTATCCGGGTCTGCTCGGGACCCAGTACTTC. It specifies CASYPGLLGTQYF.

This clone was seen just once. V and J are TRBV5-6 and TRBJ1-1; D perhaps matches TRBD1 (6 bases). V lost 4 bases, J lost 0 bases, and 16 bases lay in between. This CDR3 has 16 residues. Germline-derived CDR1 and CDR2 are SGHDT and YYEEEE. The CDR3 DNA is TGTGCCAGCAGCCCCCCCGGCAGGGGCCTGAACACTGAAGCTTTCTTT. This translates into CASSPPGRGLNTEAFF.

This clone was counted only a few times. The V and J genes are TRBV10-3 and TRBJ2-3, with 13 bases identical to TRBD2. V lost 10 bases to trimming and J lost 3 bases; unmatched junction nucleotides: 13. Germline values: CDR1 ENHRY, CDR2 SYGVKD. This CDR3 region has 17 residues. The CDR3 loop reads CATQGTSGVVGTDTQYF. The CDR3, as DNA: TGTGCCACCCAAGGGACTAGCGGGGTTGTCGGAACAGATACGCAGTATTTT.

This chain's CDR3 is CASSVGRGRTEAFF. DNA of the CDR3: TGTGCCAGCAGCGTAGGTCGGGGAAGGACTGAAGCTTTCTTT. The chain couples TRBV9 to TRBJ1-1; D is unclear. Germline CDR1 SGDLS, CDR2 YYNGEE. The CDR3 extends over 14 amino acids. Trimming took off 0 bases at V and 5 bases at J, with 11 bases between the two ends.

The chain is built from TRBV21-1 and TRBJ1-6; the table gives TRBD1 as D, unverified against the DNA. TRBV21-1 is recorded as a pseudogene. This CDR3 contains 15 residues. CDR3 DNA sequence: TGTGCCAGCAGCAAAGATCCAGGGGCTAATTCACCCCTCCACTTT. This codes for CASSKDPGANSPLHF.

This clone was picked up one time. V and J are TRBV7-6 and TRBJ2-1; D call uncertain. Germline V gene sequence: CDR1 SGHVS, CDR2 FNYEAQ. The CDR3 is 15 residues long. V was shortened by 1 base and J by 4 bases, with 11 bases between the two germline ends. The CDR3 DNA reads as TGTGCCAGCAGCTTAGGGCAGGCAAATTACAATGAGCAGTTCTTC. This gives the protein CASSLGQANYNEQFF.

In this sample, this clone turned up a few times. CDR3 region: CASEGQSYEQYF. CDR3 coding DNA: TGTGCCAGCGAGGGACAGTCTTACGAGCAGTACTTC. J is TRBJ2-7 and V is TRBV28; 7 positions match TRBD1. The junction had 5 bases not matched to a gene; V was cut back by 8 bases and J by 4 bases. CDR3 length: 12 amino acids. CDR1 is MDHEN and CDR2 is SYDVKM in the germline V gene.

V is TRBV7-3 and J is TRBJ2-2; possibly TRBD1 for D (5 bases). With 5 bases removed from V and 2 bases from J, the gap between germline ends came to 12 bases. Germline CDR1 SGHTA, CDR2 FQGTGA. The CDR3 contains 15 residues. Here the CDR3 reads CASSPAGHNTGELFF. CDR3 nucleotides: TGTGCCAGCAGCCCCGCCGGACACAACACCGGGGAGCTGTTTTTT.

The rearrangement joins TRBV7-2 to TRBJ1-1, with D unresolved. Trimming shortened V by 0 bases and J by 8 bases, and 19 bases separated the two germline ends. CDR1 and CDR2 (germline): SGHTA, FQGNSA. The CDR3 is 16 residues long. The CDR3 nucleotides read TGTGCCAGCAGCTTAGCAGGTGCCCGGAGCGCTTGGGAAGCTTTCTTT. Translation gives CASSLAGARSAWEAFF.

This rearrangement joins TRBV30 to TRBJ2-1; D is uncertain. The CDR3 covers 13 residues. Between the trimmed V and J ends, which lost 0 bases and 5 bases, there was a span of 8 bases. Germline-derived CDR1 and CDR2 are GTSNPN and SVGIG (reference sequence). The CDR3 sequence is CAWSVSLNNEQFF. In DNA, the CDR3 is TGTGCCTGGAGTGTCAGTCTTAACAATGAGCAGTTCTTC.

The chain couples TRBV5-4 to TRBJ2-1, with D tentatively TRBD2 (6 bases). In germline, CDR1 is SGHNT, CDR2 YYREEE (reference sequence). Trimming left V 5 bases short and J 4 bases short, with 16 bases between. The CDR3 is 15 residues long. The CDR3 DNA sequence: TGTGCCAGCAGGGTCGGAGGGCCAGGGTACAATGAGCAGTTCTTC. Its translation is CASRVGGPGYNEQFF.

J is TRBJ2-7 and V is TRBV10-3; D possibly corresponds to TRBD1 (5 bases). The CDR3 has 14 amino acids. CDR1 is ENHRY, CDR2 SYGVKD, per germline. The germline V and J ends were trimmed by 3 bases and 4 bases, with 13 bases remaining between them. The CDR3: CAISESSGSYEQYF. CDR3 sequence (DNA): TGTGCCATCAGTGAATCGTCAGGGTCTTACGAGCAGTACTTC.

This clone appeared a single time. CDR3 sequence (DNA): TGTGCCACCCGGGACAGGGATGGCTATGGCTACACCTTC. Amino acid sequence: CATRDRDGYGYTF. This chain links TRBV10-3 with TRBJ1-2; 9 bases are shared with TRBD1. This CDR3 comprises 13 residues. Germline trimming cut 10 bases from V and 4 bases from J; bases unmatched to any gene: 7. Germline V lookup: CDR1 ENHRY, CDR2 SYGVKD.

The chain carries TRBV4-3 and TRBJ2-1, with 8 bases identical to TRBD2. The CDR3 extends over 16 amino acids. V gave up 0 bases and J gave up 4 bases; unmatched junction bases: 5. Germline assignment: CDR1 LGHNA and CDR2 YSLEER. CDR3 in amino acids: CASSQELAEHYNEQFF. CDR3 nucleotides: TGCGCCAGCAGCCAAGAACTAGCGGAACATTACAATGAGCAGTTCTTC.

The chain has TRBV4-1 and TRBJ2-5; 7 bases align to TRBD1. The germline gives CDR1 MGHRA, CDR2 YSYEKL. V was clipped by 1 base and J by 5 bases; unmatched bases: 4. There are 14 residues in the CDR3. CDR3: CASSQAGGRETQYF. The CDR3 DNA is TGCGCCAGCAGCCAAGCAGGGGGAAGGGAGACCCAGTACTTC.

This clone showed up just a few times. The V call is TRBV6-5, the J call TRBJ2-2, with TRBD1 matching over 7 bases. The trim removed 4 bases at V and 3 bases at J, leaving 8 bases unmatched. This CDR3 spans 16 amino acids. From germline, CDR1 is MNHEY and CDR2 SVGAGI. The CDR3, as DNA: TGTGCCAGCAGTTCCTTCCCGACAGGGTACACCGGGGAGCTGTTTTTT. Its protein product is CASSSFPTGYTGELFF.

The chain is built from TRBV5-4 and TRBJ2-4; no firm D call. Germline lookup yields CDR1 SGHNT and CDR2 YYREEE (reference sequence). The CDR3 contains 13 residues. Between the trimmed V and J ends, which lost 4 bases and 5 bases, there was a span of 10 bases. CDR3 coding DNA: TGTGCCAGCAGCACTAACTACGAAAACATTCAGTACTTC. It translates to CASSTNYENIQYF.

This clone came up a few times. This sequence joins TRBV27 and TRBJ2-3; TRBD1 is a possible D gene (5 bases). Trimming removed 4 bases at V and 3 bases at J, with 17 bases between. The CDR3 contains 16 residues. Looked up from germline, CDR1 is MNHEY and CDR2 is SMNVEV (reference sequence). This CDR3 is CASSSPQGSGTDTQYF. CDR3 coding DNA: TGTGCCAGCAGTTCCCCGCAGGGAAGTGGAACAGATACGCAGTATTTT.

This clone has a single count. The chain recombines TRBV4-1 with TRBJ1-4; D is perhaps TRBD1 (5 bases). The CDR3 loop spans 13 amino acids. With 2 bases removed from V and 12 bases from J, the gap between germline ends came to 13 bases. Germline CDR1 MGHRA, CDR2 YSYEKL. The CDR3 DNA reads TGCGCCAGCAGCCAACAAGCGCGGGGGGAACTGTTTTTT. It codes for CASSQQARGELFF.

This clone was detected only once. The chain uses TRBV19 and TRBJ2-2; no clear D. The V and J ends lost 4 bases and 4 bases respectively, with 13 bases between them. The CDR3 consists of 15 residues. Germline CDR1 reads LNHDA; CDR2 reads SQIVND (reference sequence). In DNA, the CDR3 is TGTGCCAGTAGTACCATTCTCTTGGCCACCGGGGAGCTGTTTTTT. Protein product: CASSTILLATGELFF.

A note on this clone: Other DNA sequences from this sample encode an identical CDR3 as well. The rearrangement uses TRBV30 and TRBJ2-7; D is possibly TRBD1 (6 bases). Germline values: CDR1 GTSNPN, CDR2 SVGIG (reference sequence). This CDR3 spans 13 amino acids. Trimming left V 3 bases short and J 1 base short, with 10 bases between. CDR3: CAWSLGQSYEQYF. As DNA, the CDR3 is TGTGCCTGGAGCCTCGGACAGTCCTACGAGCAGTACTTC.

Relative to its sample, this clone is large. The chain is built from TRBV30 and TRBJ1-1; D ambiguous. The length of the CDR3 is 11 residues. The germline V and J ends were trimmed by 0 bases and 7 bases, with 6 bases remaining between them. Germline V gene sequence: CDR1 GTSNPN, CDR2 SVGIG (reference sequence). The CDR3 DNA follows: TGTGCCTGGAGTGTGCTTAGTGAAGCTTTCTTT. It encodes CAWSVLSEAFF. Full variable domain (outside the CDR3, taken from reference TRBV30 and TRBJ1-1): SQTIHQWPATLVQPVGSPLSLECTVEGTSNPNLYWYRQAAGRGLQLLFYSVGIGQISSEVPQNLSASRPQDRQFILSSKKLLLSDSGFYLCAWSVLSEAFFGQGTRLTVV.